This paragraph covers one TCR beta chain sequence. Its antigen is unknown. This sample is drawn from a study of tumor-infiltrating lymphocytes in localized non-small cell lung cancer. Study-level information: Patients included smokers and never-smokers with various histologies, some sampled after neoadjuvant chemotherapy. The study, taken as a whole, reports: Compared with uninvolved lung, tumors showed higher T cell infiltration by TCRbeta sequencing. Tumor T-cell fraction from TCR sequencing was not associated with recurrence-free survival (p = 0.61).

Clones were read by immunoSEQ multiplex PCR, and TCRdb kept only the in-frame ones, dropping some. The sample carries about 15,000 clones, 60% to 80% recorded once. Sequenced material: lung tumor tissue. This TCR derives from a human donor with non-small cell lung cancer.

As DNA, the CDR3 is TGCGCCAGCAGCTTGGGGGACTCTGGAAACACCATATATTTT. It translates to CASSLGDSGNTIYF. The V gene is TRBV5-1, the J gene TRBJ1-3; D uncertain. Looked up from germline, CDR1 is SGHRS and CDR2 is YFSETQ. The germline V and J ends were trimmed by 0 bases and 0 bases, with 4 bases remaining between them. The CDR3 loop spans 14 amino acids. Filled out from reference TRBV5-1 and TRBJ1-3, the complete variable domain reads KAGVTQTPRYLIKTRGQQVTLSCSPISGHRSVSWYQQTPGQGLQFLFEYFSETQRNKGNFPGRFSGRQFSNSRSEMNVSTLELGDSALYLCASSLGDSGNTIYFGEGSWLTVV.